The 28 T cell receptor beta chains given below trace back to one sample, sequenced in a study of CD8+ T cells in alopecia areata. Cells that came from pooled cutaneous lymph nodes were sorted using CD4, CD8alpha, NKG2D, NKG2ACE and other markers. cDNA reverse transcribed from extracted RNA served as the sequencing template. TCRdb keeps only in-frame clones here, not all; method: immunoSEQ multiplex PCR. Sampling found 270,000 or so clones, none seen once. The sample comprised CD4+ T cells sorted from a lymph node. The receptor source for this set is a C3H/HeJ mouse with alopecia areata. Strain MHC haplotype: H2-k.

On this clone: Germline and genes: mouse. The CDR3 end falls 4 residues outside the read, so it is completed with the germline J gene. V is TRBV19 and J is TRBJ1-2, with TRBD1 identical over 10 bases. The CDR3 extends over 14 amino acids. Germline V gives CDR1 FNHDT, CDR2 SITEND (reference sequence). V was pared by 5 bases and J by 3 bases, with 4 bases of the junction left unmatched. CDR3 region: CASRSGTGDSDYTF. CDR3 DNA (partial): TGTGCCAGCAGATCCGGGACAGGGGACTCC.

A few counts support this clone. All gene names here are mouse names. The read is 3 residues too short to cover the CDR3 end, so that end is filled in from the germline J gene. J is TRBJ1-6 and V is TRBV13-1; TRBD1 aligns across 9 bases. TRBJ1-6 carries the ORF label, with uncertain function. Germline V lookup: CDR1 NSHNY, CDR2 SYGAGN. The V gene end was trimmed by 1 base and the J gene end by 0 bases; junction bases not matched to a gene: 8. This CDR3 is 19 amino acids long. The CDR3 loop reads CASSDNPTGGNSYNSPLYF. The sequenced part of the CDR3 DNA is TGTGCCAGCAGTGATAACCCGACAGGGGGAAATTCCTATAATTCGCCC.

Ten or more counts support this clone. Germline and genes: mouse. Read sequence stops 4 residues before the CDR3 end, and the germline J gene provides the missing end. Additional DNA sequences in this sample encode the identical CDR3. The chain employs TRBV14 and TRBJ1-2, with D possibly TRBD1 on 6 matching bases. The CDR3 is 14 amino acids. Trimming left V 2 bases short and J 0 bases short, with 8 bases between. CDR1 SGHDT and CDR2 FRDEAV come from the germline V gene. Partial CDR3 DNA: TGTGCCAGCAGTTTGGGACACCCAAACTCC. The encoded protein is CASSLGHPNS. The whole CDR3 sequence reads CASSLGHPNSDYTF.

A remark on this clone: Any gene name here is a mouse gene name. The CDR3 end falls 4 residues outside the read, so it is completed with the germline J gene. The chain joins TRBV1 to TRBJ2-1, with 14 bases lining up with TRBD2. CDR3 length: 19 amino acids. The V gene's germline CDR1 is NSQYPW and CDR2 LRSPGD (reference sequence). Trimming removed 2 bases from V and 0 bases from J; junction bases left unmatched: 6. CDR3 DNA (partial): TGCACCTGCAGTGCAAGGGGACTGGGGGGGCGCGATAACTATGCT. Its protein product is CTCSARGLGGRDNYA. The whole CDR3 is CTCSARGLGGRDNYAEQFF.

As concerns this clone: Gene labels here are mouse ones. Coverage ceases 4 residues before the CDR3 finishes, and the germline J gene fills in the end. Different DNA sequences within this sample yield the same CDR3. The chain is built from TRBV13-3 and TRBJ2-7; 7 nucleotides match TRBD2. The CDR3 has 14 residues. The germline CDR1 and CDR2 sequences are NNHDY and SYVADS. This chain's CDR3 is CASSDGTGTYEQYF. CDR3 DNA, as far as it was read: TGTGCCAGCAGTGATGGGACTGGAACTTAT.

As concerns this clone: The listed genes are named as in mouse. Read coverage stops 4 residues before the CDR3 terminus; the germline J gene supplies the remainder. This chain uses TRBV19 with TRBJ2-7; 11 nucleotides agree with TRBD2. The length of the CDR3 is 14 residues. The V segment lost 5 bases and the J segment 3 bases; nucleotides outside the gene matches: 4. Germline V gives CDR1 FNHDT, CDR2 SITEND (reference sequence). CDR3 DNA (partial): TGTGCCAGCAGCCCGGACTGGGGGGTCTAT. Translated, it gives CASSPDWGVY. The entire CDR3 sequence reads CASSPDWGVYEQYF.

This clone came up many times. Gene names are mouse gene names. The read ends 4 residues shy of where the CDR3 ends; the end is completed using the germline J gene. The same CDR3 is also encoded by other DNA sequences in this sample. V gene TRBV1 combines with J gene TRBJ1-2; D gene unclear. V was pared by 1 base and J by 1 base, with 4 bases between. The CDR3 has 13 residues. From germline, CDR1 is NSQYPW and CDR2 LRSPGD (reference sequence). CDR3 residues: CTCSAARNSDYTF. The CDR3 DNA, read in part, is TGCACCTGCAGTGCAGCCAGAAACTCC.

There are a few counts of this clone. Mouse names are used for the genes. Read coverage stops 4 residues before the CDR3 terminus; the germline J gene supplies the remainder. Other DNA sequences of this sample code for an identical CDR3. The V and J genes are TRBV13-3 and TRBJ2-1, with D perhaps TRBD1 (5 bases). V was shortened by 1 base and J by 4 bases, with 6 bases between the two germline ends. Per germline, CDR1 NNHDY and CDR2 SYVADS. The CDR3 totals 13 residues. The covered CDR3 bases are TGTGCCAGCAGTGATCAGGGTTATGCT. Translating gives CASSDQGYA. The whole CDR3 region reads CASSDQGYAEQFF.

This clone was seen only a few times. Gene names and germline match the mouse. The read ends 4 residues before the CDR3 terminus; that terminus is restored from the germline J gene. The chain joins TRBV13-1 to TRBJ1-2; 8 bases line up with TRBD1. Per the germline V gene, CDR1 is NSHNY and CDR2 is SYGAGN. Unmatched junction bases numbered 4, after V lost 0 bases and J lost 3 bases. The CDR3 extends over 15 amino acids. The sequenced CDR3 bases are TGTGCCAGCAGTGATGCAGGGGGCGCGTACTCC. It yields the protein CASSDAGGAYS. The entire CDR3 reads CASSDAGGAYSDYTF.

This clone was observed a handful of times. Each gene name is a mouse one. The read terminates 4 residues ahead of where the CDR3 ends, so the germline J gene completes it. The sample contains more than one DNA sequence encoding this CDR3. The gene calls are TRBV1 and TRBJ2-4; 10 bases are shared with TRBD2. The length of the CDR3 is 15 residues. Looked up from germline, CDR1 is NSQYPW and CDR2 is LRSPGD (reference sequence). J gave up 0 bases and V 4 bases, and 1 base lay outside the gene matches. The CDR3 region is CTCSGTGGSQNTLYF. CDR3 DNA, as far as it was read: TGCACCTGCAGTGGGACTGGGGGAAGTCAAAAC.

Concerning this clone itself: Each gene name is a mouse one. The read terminates 4 residues before the CDR3 end, so the remaining end is supplied by the germline J gene. The chain uses TRBV29 and TRBJ1-1; perhaps TRBD1 as D (5 bases). V was trimmed by 3 bases and J by 0 bases, leaving 8 bases between them. Germline V gene data show CDR1 as MSHET and CDR2 as SYDVDS. The CDR3 covers 14 residues. CDR3 DNA (partial): TGTGCTAGCAGTTTGGGGGGAGCAAACACA. Translation gives CASSLGGANT. The entire CDR3 is CASSLGGANTEVFF.

For this clone: The gene symbols are mouse symbols. The read halts 4 residues ahead of the CDR3 end, with the missing end drawn from the germline J gene. The chain carries TRBV19 and TRBJ1-1; the D gene is possibly TRBD1 (6 bases). Per the germline V gene, CDR1 is FNHDT and CDR2 is SITEND (reference sequence). The length of the CDR3 is 16 residues. The ends were cut back, 3 bases at V and 4 bases at J, with 19 bases in the middle. This chain's CDR3 is CASSTPPGGRPTEVFF. The sequenced CDR3 bases are TGTGCCAGCAGTACTCCCCCCGGGGGGCGCCCCACA.

This clone was counted between two and nine times. The genes are named according to mouse. Coverage ceases 4 residues before the CDR3 finishes, and the germline J gene fills in the end. This rearrangement joins TRBV17 to TRBJ2-3; the D is unclear. Germline-derived CDR1 and CDR2 are MNHDT and YYDKIL. V lost 0 bases to trimming and J lost 0 bases, with 7 bases between them. The CDR3 consists of 15 residues. CDR3 bases read: TGTGCTAGCAGTAGAGACCAGGCTAGTGCAGAA. Translating gives CASSRDQASAE. The whole CDR3 sequence reads CASSRDQASAETLYF.

In its sample, this clone was seen a few times. Gene names are mouse gene names. From the germline J gene comes the end of the CDR3, since the read stops 4 residues before it. The J gene is TRBJ2-1, the V gene TRBV5; 12 nucleotides agree with TRBD2. The germline V gene encodes CDR1 LGHNA and CDR2 YNLKQL (reference sequence). CDR3 size: 17 residues. J was trimmed by 3 bases and V by 1 base; bases with no gene match: 4. CDR3 DNA, as far as it was read: TGTGCCAGCAGCCAAGTCGGGACTGGGGGGTTCTATGCT. Its protein product is CASSQVGTGGFYA. From start to end, the CDR3 is CASSQVGTGGFYAEQFF.

To note about this clone: Gene names and germline match the mouse. The CDR3 extends 4 residues past the end of the read, so its final part is completed from the germline J gene. This chain connects TRBV13-2 to TRBJ2-7, with D perhaps matching TRBD2 (6 bases). CDR1 is NNHNN and CDR2 is SYGAGS in the germline V gene (reference sequence). Between the trimmed V and J ends, which lost 1 base and 0 bases, there was a span of 8 bases. This CDR3 comprises 14 residues. CDR3 residues: CASGDLGNSYEQYF. The covered CDR3 bases are TGTGCCAGCGGTGATCTGGGGAACTCCTAT.

This clone was found a few times. Gene labels here are mouse ones. Read coverage stops 4 residues before the CDR3 terminus; the germline J gene supplies the remainder. The sample holds other DNA sequences that translate to the same CDR3. V usage is TRBV31 and J usage is TRBJ2-3; 10 nucleotides align to TRBD2. The CDR3 contains 15 residues. In germline, CDR1 is GKSSPN, CDR2 SITVG. The V and J ends lost 3 bases and 0 bases, in that order; junction bases with no gene match: 3. The CDR3 sequence is CAWSQGLGSAETLYF. CDR3 DNA, as far as it was read: TGTGCCTGGAGCCAGGGACTGGGGAGTGCAGAA.

As concerns this clone: Gene names and germline refer to mouse. The CDR3 goes on 4 residues after the read ends, and that part is filled in from the germline J gene. V usage is TRBV13-1 and J usage is TRBJ2-7, with 7 positions matching TRBD1. The CDR3 loop spans 14 amino acids. Unmatched junction bases numbered 5, after V lost 4 bases and J lost 1 base. Germline loops: CDR1 NSHNY, CDR2 SYGAGN. The CDR3 DNA, read in part, is TGTGCCAGCAGTCCTCGACAGGGATCCTAT. Its protein product is CASSPRQGSY. The whole CDR3 region reads CASSPRQGSYEQYF.

Notes on this clone: The gene symbols are mouse symbols. CDR3 DNA, as far as it was read: TGTGCCAGCAGTTGGCCAGGGGGG. Protein: CASSWPGG. In full, the CDR3 reads CASSWPGGQLYF. The chain combines TRBV13-3 with TRBJ2-2; a weak D match, TRBD1 (5 bases). The read halts 4 residues ahead of the CDR3 end, with the missing end drawn from the germline J gene. From germline, CDR1 is NNHDY and CDR2 SYVADS. This CDR3 comprises 12 residues.

Note on this clone: Germline and genes here are mouse. The read ends 4 residues shy of where the CDR3 ends; the end is completed using the germline J gene. The genes are TRBV5 and TRBJ2-1, with 9 bases aligning to TRBD2. The CDR3 sequence is 17 residues long. V lost 3 bases to trimming and J lost 0 bases; unmatched junction nucleotides: 6. Germline lookup yields CDR1 LGHNA and CDR2 YNLKQL (reference sequence). The CDR3 here is CASSQMGLGDNYAEQFF. The part of the CDR3 DNA that was read is TGTGCCAGCAGCCAGATGGGACTGGGAGATAACTATGCT.

A word on this clone: The germline and genes are mouse ones. The read terminates 4 residues ahead of where the CDR3 ends, so the germline J gene completes it. At the DNA level, this CDR3 is encoded by other sequences in the same sample as well. This chain connects TRBV1 to TRBJ2-5; D unresolved. Germline CDR1 is NSQYPW and CDR2 is LRSPGD (reference sequence). The CDR3 loop spans 12 amino acids. Incomplete CDR3 DNA: TGCACCTGCAGTGCAGAGGGAGAC. Its translation: CTCSAEGD. Given in full, the CDR3 is CTCSAEGDTQYF.

In the case of this clone: The gene symbols are mouse symbols. Sequencing ends 4 residues short of the CDR3 end; the germline J gene provides the rest. The same CDR3 can be traced to other DNA sequences in this sample. The rearrangement uses TRBV19 and TRBJ2-1; TRBD2 matches at 8 bases. The trim removed 2 bases at V and 4 bases at J, leaving 2 bases unmatched. CDR1 and CDR2 (germline): FNHDT, SITEND (reference sequence). The CDR3 totals 14 residues. The CDR3 spells CASSIGGGYAEQFF. CDR3 DNA (partial): TGTGCCAGCAGTATTGGGGGGGGTTATGCT.

On this clone: Gene names are the mouse ones. The CDR3 extends 4 residues past the end of the read, so its final part is completed from the germline J gene. The chain combines TRBV17 with TRBJ2-7, with D tentatively TRBD1 (6 bases). Per germline, CDR1 MNHDT and CDR2 YYDKIL. The CDR3 consists of 13 residues. Here the CDR3 reads CASSWGQNYEQYF. The DNA read from the CDR3 is TGTGCTAGCAGTTGGGGACAAAATTAT.

Concerning this clone: The genes and germline here are from mouse. The CDR3 is cut off 4 residues early in the read; its end comes from the germline J gene. The rearrangement uses TRBV13-1 and TRBJ2-5, with a tentative D call TRBD1 (6 bases). V gave up 2 bases and J gave up 0 bases, with 10 bases separating them. Germline V gives CDR1 NSHNY, CDR2 SYGAGN. The CDR3 loop spans 15 amino acids. The covered CDR3 bases are TGTGCCAGCAGTGAGCAGGACAGTAACCAAGAC. This encodes CASSEQDSNQD. The whole CDR3 sequence reads CASSEQDSNQDTQYF.

To note about this clone: Gene names and germline refer to mouse. The CDR3 end falls 4 residues outside the read, so it is completed with the germline J gene. The rearrangement joins TRBV1 to TRBJ2-7, with 7 bases matching TRBD1. Unmatched junction bases numbered 3, after V lost 7 bases and J lost 3 bases. The germline V gene has CDR1 NSQYPW and CDR2 LRSPGD (reference sequence). This CDR3 is built from 12 residues. The sequenced CDR3 bases are TGCACCTGCAAGGGACAGAACTAT. This translates into CTCKGQNY. The complete CDR3 sequence is CTCKGQNYEQYF.

The sample holds a few counts of this clone. Gene labels here are mouse ones. Read sequence stops 4 residues before the CDR3 end, and the germline J gene provides the missing end. Other DNA sequences in the sample encode the same CDR3. The V and J genes are TRBV31 and TRBJ2-2, with 7 bases identical to TRBD2. Looked up from germline, CDR1 is GKSSPN and CDR2 is SITVG. The CDR3 length is 15 residues. The J segment lost 0 bases and the V segment lost 0 bases, leaving 1 base of the junction unmatched. This CDR3 is CAWSLWGANTGQLYF. The part of the CDR3 DNA that was read is TGTGCCTGGAGTCTGTGGGGGGCAAACACCGGG.

As to this clone: Gene names and germline match the mouse. The read gets to within 4 residues of the CDR3 end, and the germline J gene fills in the rest. The sample has other DNA sequences that encode this CDR3 too. The V gene is TRBV13-3, the J gene TRBJ2-5; 7 bases agree with TRBD2. The trim removed 5 bases at V and 2 bases at J, leaving 2 bases unmatched. This CDR3 comprises 13 residues. Looked up from germline, CDR1 is NNHDY and CDR2 is SYVADS. The CDR3 spells CASRRLGQDTQYF. The part of the CDR3 DNA that was read is TGTGCCAGCAGGAGACTGGGCCAAGAC.

This clone was seen a few times. Each gene name is a mouse one. With the read ending 4 residues before the CDR3 end, the germline J gene is used to fill in that end. This specimen includes other DNA sequences encoding the same CDR3. J is TRBJ2-5 and V is TRBV14; TRBD2 might be the D (6 bases). This CDR3 is 15 amino acids long. V was shortened by 2 bases and J by 0 bases, with 10 bases between the two germline ends. Germline V CDR1 and CDR2: SGHDT, FRDEAV. CDR3 sequence: CASSLLGVNQDTQYF. The DNA read from the CDR3 is TGTGCCAGCAGTTTACTGGGAGTTAACCAAGAC.

On this clone: The germline and genes are mouse ones. The CDR3 is cut off 4 residues early in the read; its end comes from the germline J gene. At the DNA level, this CDR3 is encoded by other sequences in the same sample as well. This sequence joins TRBV14 and TRBJ1-1, with D hard to call. V shed 5 bases and J shed 1 base, with 6 bases lying between them. This CDR3 comprises 12 residues. Germline assignment: CDR1 SGHDT and CDR2 FRDEAV. The DNA read from the CDR3 is TGTGCCAGCAGCTCAGGGAACACA. Translation gives CASSSGNT. The whole CDR3 region reads CASSSGNTEVFF.